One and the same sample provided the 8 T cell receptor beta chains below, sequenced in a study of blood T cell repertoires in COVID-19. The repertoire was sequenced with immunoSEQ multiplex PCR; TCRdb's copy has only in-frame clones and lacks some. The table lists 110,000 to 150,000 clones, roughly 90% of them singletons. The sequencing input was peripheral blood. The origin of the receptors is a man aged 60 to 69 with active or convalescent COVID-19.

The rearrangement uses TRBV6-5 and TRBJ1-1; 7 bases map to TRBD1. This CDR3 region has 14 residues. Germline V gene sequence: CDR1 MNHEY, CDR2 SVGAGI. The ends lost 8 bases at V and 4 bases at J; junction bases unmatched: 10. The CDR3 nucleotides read TGTGCCAGCGTTCGGACAGGAAAGAGCACTGAAGCTTTCTTT. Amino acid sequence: CASVRTGKSTEAFF.

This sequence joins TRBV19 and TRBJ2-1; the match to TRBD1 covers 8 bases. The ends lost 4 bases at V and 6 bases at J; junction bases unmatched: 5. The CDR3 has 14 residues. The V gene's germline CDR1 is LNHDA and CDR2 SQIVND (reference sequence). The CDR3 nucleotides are TGTGCCAGTAGTACCGGACAGGGAAGCAATGAGCAGTTCTTC. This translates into CASSTGQGSNEQFF.

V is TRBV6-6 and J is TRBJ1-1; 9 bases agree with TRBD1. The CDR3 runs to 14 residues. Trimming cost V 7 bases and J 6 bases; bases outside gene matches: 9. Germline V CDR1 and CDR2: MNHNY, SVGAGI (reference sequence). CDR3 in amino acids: CASTWDRVISEAFF. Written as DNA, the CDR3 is TGTGCCAGCACCTGGGACAGGGTTATTTCTGAAGCTTTCTTT.

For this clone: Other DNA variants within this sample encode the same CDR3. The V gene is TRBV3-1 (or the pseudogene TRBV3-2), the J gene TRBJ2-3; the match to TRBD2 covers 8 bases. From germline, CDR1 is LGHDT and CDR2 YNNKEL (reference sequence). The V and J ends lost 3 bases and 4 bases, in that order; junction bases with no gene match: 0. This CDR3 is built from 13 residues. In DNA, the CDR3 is TGTGCCAGCAGCCAGACTAGCGCAGATACGCAGTATTTT. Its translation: CASSQTSADTQYF.

DNA of the CDR3: TGTGCCACTCGACAGGCGATGAACACTGAAGCTTTCTTT. Its protein product is CATRQAMNTEAFF. The chain links TRBV19 to TRBJ1-1, with D perhaps matching TRBD1 (6 bases). The CDR3 contains 13 residues. In germline, CDR1 is LNHDA, CDR2 SQIVND (reference sequence). V was shortened by 10 bases and J by 0 bases, with 12 bases between the two germline ends.

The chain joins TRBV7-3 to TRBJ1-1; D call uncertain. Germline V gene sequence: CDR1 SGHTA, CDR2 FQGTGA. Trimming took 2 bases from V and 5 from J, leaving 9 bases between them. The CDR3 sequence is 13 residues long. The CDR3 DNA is TGTGCCAGCAGCTTAGGGAGGGCAACTGAAGCTTTCTTT. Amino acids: CASSLGRATEAFF.

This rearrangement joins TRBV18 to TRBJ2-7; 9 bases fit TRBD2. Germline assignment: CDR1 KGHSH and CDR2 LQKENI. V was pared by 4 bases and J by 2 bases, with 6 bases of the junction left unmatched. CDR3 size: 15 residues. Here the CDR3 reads CASSLRLAVTYEQYF. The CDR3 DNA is TGTGCCAGCTCACTCCGACTAGCGGTAACCTACGAGCAGTACTTC.

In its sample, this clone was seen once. CDR3 sequence (DNA): TGTGCCAGCTCAGCGGCGGGAGGGAAAAACATTCAGTACTTC. Its translation is CASSAAGGKNIQYF. V usage is TRBV18 and J usage is TRBJ2-4; 9 nucleotides line up with TRBD2. The CDR3 is made up of 14 amino acids. After removal of 5 bases from V and 4 bases from J, the junction contained 3 bases not matched to a gene. Germline CDR1 KGHSH, CDR2 LQKENI.